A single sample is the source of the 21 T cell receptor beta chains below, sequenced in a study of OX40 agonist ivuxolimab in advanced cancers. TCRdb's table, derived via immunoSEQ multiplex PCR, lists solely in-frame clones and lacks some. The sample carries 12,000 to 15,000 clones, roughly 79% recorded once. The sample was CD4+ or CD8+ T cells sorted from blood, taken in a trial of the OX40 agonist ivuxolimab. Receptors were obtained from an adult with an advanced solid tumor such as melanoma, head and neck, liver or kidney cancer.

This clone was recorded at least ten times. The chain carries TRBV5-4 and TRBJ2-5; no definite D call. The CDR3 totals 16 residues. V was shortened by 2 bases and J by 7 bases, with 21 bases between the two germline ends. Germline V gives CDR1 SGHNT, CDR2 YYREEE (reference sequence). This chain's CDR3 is CASSLDRSSERGTQYF. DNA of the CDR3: TGTGCCAGCAGCTTAGATAGGTCCTCGGAGAGAGGGACCCAGTACTTC.

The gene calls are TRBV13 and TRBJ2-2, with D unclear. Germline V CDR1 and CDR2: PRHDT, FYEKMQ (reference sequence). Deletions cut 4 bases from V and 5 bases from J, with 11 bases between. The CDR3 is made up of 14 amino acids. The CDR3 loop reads CASSSRWGTGELFF. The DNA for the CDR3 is TGTGCCAGCAGCTCTAGATGGGGAACCGGGGAGCTGTTTTTT.

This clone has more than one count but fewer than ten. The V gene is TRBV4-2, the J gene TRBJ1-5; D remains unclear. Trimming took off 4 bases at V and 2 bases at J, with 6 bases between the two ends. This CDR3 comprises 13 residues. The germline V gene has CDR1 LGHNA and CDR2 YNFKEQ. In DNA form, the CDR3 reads TGTGCCAGCAGCCTGTTTGGCAATCAGCCCCAGCATTTT. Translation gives CASSLFGNQPQHF.

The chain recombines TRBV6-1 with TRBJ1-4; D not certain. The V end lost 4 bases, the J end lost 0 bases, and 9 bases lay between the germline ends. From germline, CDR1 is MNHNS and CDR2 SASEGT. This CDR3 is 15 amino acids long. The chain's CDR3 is CASSGTWATNEKLFF. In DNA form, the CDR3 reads TGTGCCAGCAGTGGGACTTGGGCAACTAATGAAAAACTGTTTTTT.

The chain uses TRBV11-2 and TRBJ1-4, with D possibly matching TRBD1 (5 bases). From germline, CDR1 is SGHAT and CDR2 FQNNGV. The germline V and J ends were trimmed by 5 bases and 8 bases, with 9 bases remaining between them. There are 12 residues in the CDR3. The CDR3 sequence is CASSPGGEKLFF. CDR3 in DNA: TGTGCCAGCAGCCCCGGGGGGGAAAAACTGTTTTTT.

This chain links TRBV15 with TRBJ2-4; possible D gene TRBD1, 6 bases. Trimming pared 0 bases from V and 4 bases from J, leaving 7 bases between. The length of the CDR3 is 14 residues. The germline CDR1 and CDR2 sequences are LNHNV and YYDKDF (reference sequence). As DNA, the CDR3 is TGTGCCACCAGCAGAGACAGGGGAAAAAACATTCAGTACTTC. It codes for CATSRDRGKNIQYF.

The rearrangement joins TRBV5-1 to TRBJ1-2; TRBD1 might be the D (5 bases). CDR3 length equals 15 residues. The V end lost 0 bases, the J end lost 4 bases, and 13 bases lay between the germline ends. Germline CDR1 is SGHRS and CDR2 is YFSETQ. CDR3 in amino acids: CASSLARQGGYGYTF. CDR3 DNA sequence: TGCGCCAGCAGCTTGGCCCGGCAGGGAGGCTATGGCTACACCTTC. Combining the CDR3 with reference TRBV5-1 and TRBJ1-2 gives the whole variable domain KAGVTQTPRYLIKTRGQQVTLSCSPISGHRSVSWYQQTPGQGLQFLFEYFSETQRNKGNFPGRFSGRQFSNSRSEMNVSTLELGDSALYLCASSLARQGGYGYTFGSGTRLTVV.

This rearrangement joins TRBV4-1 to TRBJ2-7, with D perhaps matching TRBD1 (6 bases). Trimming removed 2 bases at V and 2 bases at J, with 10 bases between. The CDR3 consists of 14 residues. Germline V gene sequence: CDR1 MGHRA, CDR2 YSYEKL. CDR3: CASSQQDSTYEQYF. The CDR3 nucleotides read TGCGCCAGCAGCCAACAGGACAGTACCTACGAGCAGTACTTC.

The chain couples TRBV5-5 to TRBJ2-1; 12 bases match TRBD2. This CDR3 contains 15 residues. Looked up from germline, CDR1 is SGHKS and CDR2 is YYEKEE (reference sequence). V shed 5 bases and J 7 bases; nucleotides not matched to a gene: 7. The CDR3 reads CASSSGLAGKNEQFF. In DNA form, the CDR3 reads TGTGCCAGCAGTTCCGGACTAGCGGGAAAGAATGAGCAGTTCTTC.

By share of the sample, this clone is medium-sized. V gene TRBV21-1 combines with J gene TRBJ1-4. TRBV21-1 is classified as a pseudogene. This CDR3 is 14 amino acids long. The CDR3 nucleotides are TGTGCCAGCAGCATCAGGGAGGGCACTGAAAAACTGTTTTTT. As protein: CASSIREGTEKLFF.

In nucleotides, the CDR3 is TGTGCCAGCAGCTTGCCGCGGGTCGAGCAGTACTTC. Protein: CASSLPRVEQYF. The J gene is TRBJ2-7, the V gene TRBV5-4; possibly TRBD2 for D (5 bases). CDR1 is SGHNT and CDR2 is YYREEE in the germline V gene (reference sequence). V dropped 1 base and J dropped 6 bases, with 8 bases sitting between them. The CDR3 covers 12 residues.

CDR3 in amino acids: CASSLGTTSYEQYF. The CDR3 nucleotides are TGTGCCAGCAGTTTAGGGACAACATCCTACGAGCAGTACTTC. The chain recombines TRBV27 with TRBJ2-7, with a tentative D call TRBD1 (6 bases). The CDR3 covers 14 residues. V was pared by 2 bases and J by 1 base, with 9 bases between. Germline values: CDR1 MNHEY, CDR2 SMNVEV (reference sequence).

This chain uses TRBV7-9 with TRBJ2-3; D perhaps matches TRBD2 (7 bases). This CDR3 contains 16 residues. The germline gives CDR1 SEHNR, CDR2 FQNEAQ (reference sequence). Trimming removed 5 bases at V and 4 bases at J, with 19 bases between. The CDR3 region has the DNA TGTGCCAGCAGCCCGGGGGGCCTCGGAGTCGCAGATACGCAGTATTTT. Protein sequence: CASSPGGLGVADTQYF. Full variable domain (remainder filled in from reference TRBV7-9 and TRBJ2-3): DTGVSQNPRHKITKRGQNVTFRCDPISEHNRLYWYRQTLGQGPEFLTYFQNEAQLEKSRLLSDRFSAERPKGSFSTLEIQRTEQGDSAMYLCASSPGGLGVADTQYFGPGTRLTVL.

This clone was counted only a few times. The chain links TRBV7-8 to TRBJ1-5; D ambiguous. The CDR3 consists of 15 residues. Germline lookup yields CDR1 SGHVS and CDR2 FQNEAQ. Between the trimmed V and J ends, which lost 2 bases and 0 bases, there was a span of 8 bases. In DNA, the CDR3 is TGTGCCAGCAGCTTACTCAGTTATAGCAATCAGCCCCAGCATTTT. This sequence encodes CASSLLSYSNQPQHF.

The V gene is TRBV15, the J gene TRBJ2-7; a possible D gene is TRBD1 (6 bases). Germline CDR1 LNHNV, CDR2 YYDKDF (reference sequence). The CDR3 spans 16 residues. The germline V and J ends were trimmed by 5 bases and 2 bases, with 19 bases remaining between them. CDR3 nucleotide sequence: TGTGCCACCAGCCTCCCAGGGCACAGGGAAACCTACGAGCAGTACTTC. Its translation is CATSLPGHRETYEQYF.

The CDR3 loop reads CASSQWTGGGDTQYF. CDR3 coding DNA: TGCGCCAGCAGCCAGTGGACAGGGGGCGGTGATACGCAGTATTTT. The chain combines TRBV4-1 with TRBJ2-3; 11 bases fit TRBD1. CDR1 MGHRA and CDR2 YSYEKL come from the germline V gene. The CDR3 consists of 15 residues. The V segment lost 3 bases and the J segment 6 bases; nucleotides outside the gene matches: 5.

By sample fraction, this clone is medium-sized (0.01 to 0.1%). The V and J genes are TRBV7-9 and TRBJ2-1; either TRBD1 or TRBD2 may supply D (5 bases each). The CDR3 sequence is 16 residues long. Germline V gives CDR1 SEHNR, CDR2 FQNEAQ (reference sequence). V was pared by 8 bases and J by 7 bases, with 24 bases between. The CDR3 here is CASGRDRDHRRNEQFF. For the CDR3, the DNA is TGTGCCAGCGGCAGGGACCGGGACCACAGACGGAATGAGCAGTTCTTC.

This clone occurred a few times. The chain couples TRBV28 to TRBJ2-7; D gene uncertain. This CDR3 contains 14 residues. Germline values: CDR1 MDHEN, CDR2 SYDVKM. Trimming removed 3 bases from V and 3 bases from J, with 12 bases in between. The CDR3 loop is CASSLGRSLYEQYF. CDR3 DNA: TGTGCCAGCAGTTTGGGCAGGTCCCTCTACGAGCAGTACTTC. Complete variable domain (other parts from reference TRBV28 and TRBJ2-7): DVKVTQSSRYLVKRTGEKVFLECVQDMDHENMFWYRQDPGLGLRLIYFSYDVKMKEKGDIPEGYSVSREKKERFSLILESASTNQTSMYLCASSLGRSLYEQYFGPGTRLTVT.

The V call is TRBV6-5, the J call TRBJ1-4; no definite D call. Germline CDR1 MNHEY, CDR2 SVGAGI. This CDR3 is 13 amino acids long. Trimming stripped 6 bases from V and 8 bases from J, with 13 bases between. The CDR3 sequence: CASRHPSGEKLFF. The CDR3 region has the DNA TGTGCCAGCAGACACCCGTCCGGGGAAAAACTGTTTTTT.

The CDR3 DNA sequence: TGTGCCACCAGCAGCACCGGGAGTAGCTCCTACAATGAGCAGTTCTTC. Amino acid sequence: CATSSTGSSSYNEQFF. V and J are TRBV15 and TRBJ2-1; the D gene is possibly TRBD2 (6 bases). CDR3 size: 16 residues. The V gene lost 3 bases and the J gene lost 0 bases, with 12 bases spanning the gap. In germline, CDR1 is LNHNV, CDR2 YYDKDF (reference sequence).

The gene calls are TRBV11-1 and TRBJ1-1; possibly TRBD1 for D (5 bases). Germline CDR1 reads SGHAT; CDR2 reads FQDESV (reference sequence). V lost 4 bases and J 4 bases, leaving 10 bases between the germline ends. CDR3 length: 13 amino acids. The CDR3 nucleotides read TGTGCCAGCAGCTGGGGGTTTGGCACTGAAGCTTTCTTT. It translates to CASSWGFGTEAFF.